Described below is a single T cell receptor (beta chain) sequence and its context. The antigen is unknown. Run at survey level, the immunoSEQ assay was version v3.0. Produced via immunoSEQ multiplex PCR; TCRdb's table is partial and in-frame only. The sample contains roughly 28,000 clones, around 83% of which appear only once. CDR1 and CDR2 from the germline V gene are SGHTA and FQGNSA. The CDR3 runs 17 residues. Trimming left V 5 bases short and J 6 bases short, with 20 bases between. These data belong to a study of long-term antiretroviral therapy in people with HIV. General observations from the study: It was observed that HIV repertoires exhibited narrower CDR3 length ranges than controls.

The clonotype originates from a man aged 40-49 years with HIV. The V call is TRBV7-2, the J call TRBJ1-6, with D unresolved. The sequencing used unsorted PBMCs, collected 2.7 years after starting antiretroviral therapy. The CDR3 DNA follows: TGTGCCAGCAGCCTAGGCAGGCCCTCTGGAATTAATTCACCCCTCCACTTT. Its translation: CASSLGRPSGINSPLHF. Using reference TRBV7-2 and TRBJ1-6 for the parts outside the CDR3, the full variable domain is GAGVSQSPSNKVTEKGKDVELRCDPISGHTALYWYRQSLGQGLEFLIYFQGNSAPDKSGLPSDRFSAERTGGSVSTLTIQRTQQEDSAVYLCASSLGRPSGINSPLHFGNGTRLTVT.